Listed below are T cell receptor beta chains from one sample, sequenced in a study of type 1 regulatory T cells. TCRdb called the reads again in MiXCR, with one record for every CDR3 protein. The sample has about 68,000 distinct CDR3 sequences, around 57% seen once. The antigens for these receptors are not known. Sequencing was done on a sample of cultured T cells, either the whole culture or a sorted T cell fraction (not recorded which). The receptors originated from a human donor in good health. Both conserved end residues are part of each CDR3. A D gene is named only where the DNA matches it firmly. Only part of the rows carry a size: once, few, many, or a class if the clone is expanded.

d_call: -; cdr3_length: 17; clone_size: -; v_call: TRBV6-6; j_call: TRBJ1-1; cdr3_aa: CASSYKAVVLGNTEAFF; cdr3_nt: TGTGCCAGCAGTTATAAGGCAGTCGTTTTGGGGAACACTGAAGCTTTCTTT
d_call: TRBD2; cdr3_length: 20; clone_size: -; v_call: TRBV28; j_call: TRBJ2-1; cdr3_aa: CASGPTGLAVIMSSYNEQFF; cdr3_nt: TGTGCCAGCGGTCCAACGGGACTAGCGGTCATTATGAGCTCCTACAATGAGCAGTTCTTC
d_call: -; cdr3_length: 11; clone_size: -; v_call: TRBV5-1; j_call: TRBJ2-1; cdr3_aa: CASKGDNEQFF; cdr3_nt: TGCGCCAGCAAGGGAGACAATGAGCAGTTCTTC
d_call: TRBD2; cdr3_length: 17; clone_size: few; v_call: TRBV29-1; j_call: TRBJ2-1; cdr3_aa: CSVERRASGSSYNEQFF; cdr3_nt: TGCAGCGTTGAAAGAAGGGCTAGCGGGAGCTCCTACAATGAGCAGTTCTTC
d_call: -; cdr3_length: 14; clone_size: -; v_call: TRBV6-5; j_call: TRBJ2-5; cdr3_aa: CASSYDFRGETQYF; cdr3_nt: TGTGCCAGCAGTTACGATTTCAGGGGTGAGACCCAGTACTTC
d_call: -; cdr3_length: 13; clone_size: -; v_call: TRBV20-1; j_call: TRBJ1-5; cdr3_aa: CSVRRTVREPQHF; cdr3_nt: TGCAGTGTTAGGAGGACGGTCCGGGAGCCCCAGCATTTT
d_call: -; cdr3_length: 13; clone_size: -; v_call: TRBV7-2; j_call: TRBJ2-1; cdr3_aa: CASSFPGADEQFF; cdr3_nt: TGTGCCAGCAGCTTCCCAGGGGCGGATGAGCAGTTCTTC
d_call: -; cdr3_length: 15; clone_size: few; v_call: TRBV28; j_call: TRBJ1-6; cdr3_aa: CASSLDALYNSPLHF; cdr3_nt: TGTGCCAGCAGTCTTGACGCGCTTTATAATTCACCCCTCCACTTT
d_call: -; cdr3_length: 14; clone_size: -; v_call: TRBV27; j_call: TRBJ2-5; cdr3_aa: CASNPWGAGDLLYF; cdr3_nt: TGTGCCAGCAACCCTTGGGGGGCAGGGGACTTACTTTACTTC
d_call: TRBD2; cdr3_length: 14; clone_size: -; v_call: TRBV5-1; j_call: TRBJ2-3; cdr3_aa: CASSLGGSADTQYF; cdr3_nt: TGCGCCAGCAGCTTGGGCGGGAGTGCAGATACGCAGTATTTT
d_call: -; cdr3_length: 13; clone_size: few; v_call: TRBV9; j_call: TRBJ2-7; cdr3_aa: CASSYGTDLEQYF; cdr3_nt: TGTGCCAGCAGCTACGGGACGGATTTGGAGCAGTACTTC
d_call: -; cdr3_length: 13; clone_size: -; v_call: TRBV7-2; j_call: TRBJ2-7; cdr3_aa: CASSLVGEREQYF; cdr3_nt: TGTGCCAGCAGCTTGGTCGGGGAGCGCGAGCAGTACTTC
d_call: TRBD2; cdr3_length: 14; clone_size: -; v_call: TRBV9; j_call: TRBJ2-7; cdr3_aa: CASSPERERNEQYF; cdr3_nt: TGTGCCAGCAGCCCCGAGCGGGAGCGCAACGAGCAGTACTTC
d_call: -; cdr3_length: 15; clone_size: -; v_call: TRBV2; j_call: TRBJ1-1; cdr3_aa: CASSVDLLENTEAFF; cdr3_nt: TGTGCCAGCAGTGTCGACCTCCTCGAGAACACTGAAGCTTTCTTT
d_call: TRBD2; cdr3_length: 16; clone_size: -; v_call: TRBV10-2; j_call: TRBJ2-2; cdr3_aa: CASSALAGGPTGELFF; cdr3_nt: TGCGCCAGCAGTGCTCTAGCGGGAGGGCCAACCGGGGAGCTGTTTTTT
d_call: -; cdr3_length: 16; clone_size: -; v_call: TRBV7-9; j_call: TRBJ2-7; cdr3_aa: CASSLVVGPFSYEQYF; cdr3_nt: TGTGCCAGCAGCTTAGTGGTGGGACCCTTCTCCTACGAGCAGTACTTC
d_call: -; cdr3_length: 15; clone_size: -; v_call: TRBV11-2; j_call: TRBJ1-1; cdr3_aa: CASSLLPGGNTEAFF; cdr3_nt: TGTGCCAGCAGCTTACTACCGGGAGGAAACACTGAAGCTTTCTTT
d_call: -; cdr3_length: 14; clone_size: once; v_call: TRBV3-1; j_call: TRBJ1-2; cdr3_aa: CASSWRAPSGGYTF; cdr3_nt: TGTGCCAGCAGCTGGCGAGCCCCCAGTGGCGGCTACACCTTC
d_call: TRBD1; cdr3_length: 18; clone_size: -; v_call: TRBV10-3; j_call: TRBJ2-6; cdr3_aa: CAISGTQGSSSGANVLTF; cdr3_nt: TGTGCCATCAGTGGGACACAGGGGTCCAGCTCTGGGGCCAACGTCCTGACTTTC
d_call: TRBD2; cdr3_length: 16; clone_size: -; v_call: TRBV18; j_call: TRBJ2-7; cdr3_aa: CASSPLGTSGSYEQYF; cdr3_nt: TGTGCCAGCTCACCACTGGGGACTAGCGGCTCCTACGAGCAGTACTTC
d_call: -; cdr3_length: 14; clone_size: -; v_call: TRBV6-5; j_call: TRBJ2-7; cdr3_aa: CASSYTPSSYEQYF; cdr3_nt: TGTGCCAGCAGTTACACGCCGAGCTCCTACGAGCAGTACTTC
d_call: -; cdr3_length: 13; clone_size: few; v_call: TRBV20-1; j_call: TRBJ2-2; cdr3_aa: CSANTVNTGELFF; cdr3_nt: TGCAGTGCTAATACAGTGAACACCGGGGAGCTGTTTTTT
d_call: TRBD2; cdr3_length: 13; clone_size: -; v_call: TRBV20-1; j_call: TRBJ2-7; cdr3_aa: CSATSGGIYEQYF; cdr3_nt: TGCAGTGCTACTAGCGGGGGGATCTACGAGCAGTACTTC
d_call: -; cdr3_length: 13; clone_size: -; v_call: TRBV7-8; j_call: TRBJ2-7; cdr3_aa: CASSLALDYEQYF; cdr3_nt: TGTGCCAGCAGCTTAGCGCTGGACTACGAGCAGTACTTC
d_call: TRBD1; cdr3_length: 15; clone_size: few; v_call: TRBV5-1; j_call: TRBJ1-2; cdr3_aa: CASSLDGTGDYGYTF; cdr3_nt: TGCGCCAGCAGCTTGGATGGGACAGGGGACTATGGCTACACCTTC
d_call: TRBD1; cdr3_length: 16; clone_size: -; v_call: TRBV15; j_call: TRBJ1-4; cdr3_aa: CATSRGDRGSNEKLFF; cdr3_nt: TGTGCCACCAGCAGAGGGGACAGGGGGTCTAATGAAAAACTGTTTTTT
d_call: TRBD2; cdr3_length: 16; clone_size: -; v_call: TRBV5-4; j_call: TRBJ2-5; cdr3_aa: CASSPGLAGGQETQYF; cdr3_nt: TGTGCCAGCAGCCCGGGACTAGCGGGAGGTCAAGAGACCCAGTACTTC
d_call: -; cdr3_length: 13; clone_size: few; v_call: TRBV20-1; j_call: TRBJ1-1; cdr3_aa: CSASIGGATEAFF; cdr3_nt: TGCAGTGCTAGTATCGGGGGGGCGACTGAAGCTTTCTTT
d_call: -; cdr3_length: 15; clone_size: -; v_call: TRBV20-1; j_call: TRBJ2-3; cdr3_aa: CSASHRDRSTDTQYF; cdr3_nt: TGCAGTGCTAGTCACAGGGACCGAAGCACAGATACGCAGTATTTT
d_call: TRBD2; cdr3_length: 15; clone_size: few; v_call: TRBV9; j_call: TRBJ2-1; cdr3_aa: CASSARTSVYNEQFF; cdr3_nt: TGTGCCAGCAGCGCGCGGACTAGCGTATACAATGAGCAGTTCTTC
d_call: TRBD2; cdr3_length: 18; clone_size: -; v_call: TRBV4-1; j_call: TRBJ2-5; cdr3_aa: CASSPLGPLAGPVETQYF; cdr3_nt: TGCGCCAGCAGCCCCCTAGGCCCACTAGCGGGGCCCGTGGAGACCCAGTACTTC
d_call: TRBD2; cdr3_length: 16; clone_size: -; v_call: TRBV7-9; j_call: TRBJ2-1; cdr3_aa: CASSYSGRDPYNEQFF; cdr3_nt: TGTGCCAGCAGCTATAGCGGGAGGGACCCCTACAATGAGCAGTTCTTC
d_call: TRBD2; cdr3_length: 17; clone_size: -; v_call: TRBV4-2; j_call: TRBJ2-1; cdr3_aa: CASSQAGTSVSYNEQFF; cdr3_nt: TGTGCCAGCAGCCAAGCCGGGACTAGCGTGTCCTACAATGAGCAGTTCTTC
d_call: -; cdr3_length: 12; clone_size: -; v_call: TRBV5-4; j_call: TRBJ2-5; cdr3_aa: CASSLVEETQYF; cdr3_nt: TGTGCCAGCAGCTTGGTGGAGGAGACCCAGTACTTC
d_call: -; cdr3_length: 16; clone_size: few; v_call: TRBV5-1; j_call: TRBJ2-1; cdr3_aa: CASSSGGTQSYNEQFF; cdr3_nt: TGCGCCAGCAGCTCCGGGGGAACGCAGTCCTACAATGAGCAGTTCTTC
d_call: TRBD1; cdr3_length: 15; clone_size: -; v_call: TRBV19; j_call: TRBJ1-5; cdr3_aa: CASSIQTGGRQPQHF; cdr3_nt: TGTGCCAGTAGTATCCAGACAGGGGGACGTCAGCCCCAGCATTTT
d_call: -; cdr3_length: 15; clone_size: many; v_call: TRBV5-1; j_call: TRBJ2-7; cdr3_aa: CASSLEAGFSYEQYF; cdr3_nt: TGCGCCAGCAGCTTGGAAGCAGGATTCTCCTACGAGCAGTACTTC
d_call: TRBD2; cdr3_length: 15; clone_size: -; v_call: TRBV4-1; j_call: TRBJ2-5; cdr3_aa: CASSNVGLAGETQYF; cdr3_nt: TGCGCCAGCAGTAACGTGGGACTAGCGGGCGAGACCCAGTACTTC
d_call: TRBD1; cdr3_length: 13; clone_size: once; v_call: TRBV7-9; j_call: TRBJ1-1; cdr3_aa: CASSWDRNTEAFF; cdr3_nt: TGTGCCAGCAGCTGGGACAGGAACACTGAAGCTTTCTTT
d_call: TRBD1; cdr3_length: 15; clone_size: -; v_call: TRBV9; j_call: TRBJ2-7; cdr3_aa: CANSIRDSEPYEQYF; cdr3_nt: TGTGCTAACAGCATCCGGGACAGCGAACCCTACGAGCAGTACTTC
d_call: TRBD2; cdr3_length: 18; clone_size: -; v_call: TRBV9; j_call: TRBJ2-5; cdr3_aa: CASSDASGRADGWETQYF; cdr3_nt: TGTGCCAGCAGCGACGCTAGCGGGAGGGCCGATGGATGGGAGACCCAGTACTTC
d_call: TRBD2; cdr3_length: 13; clone_size: few; v_call: TRBV20-1; j_call: TRBJ2-3; cdr3_aa: CSALGLAEDTQYF; cdr3_nt: TGCAGTGCTCTCGGACTAGCAGAGGATACGCAGTATTTT
d_call: TRBD2; cdr3_length: 18; clone_size: -; v_call: TRBV20-1; j_call: TRBJ2-1; cdr3_aa: CSARDIDGLAGSYNEQFF; cdr3_nt: TGCAGTGCTAGAGATATAGACGGACTAGCGGGCTCCTACAATGAGCAGTTCTTC
d_call: -; cdr3_length: 13; clone_size: -; v_call: TRBV20-1; j_call: TRBJ1-5; cdr3_aa: CSARGRGNQPQHF; cdr3_nt: TGCAGTGCTAGAGGTCGGGGGAATCAGCCCCAGCATTTT
d_call: TRBD2; cdr3_length: 17; clone_size: -; v_call: TRBV24-1; j_call: TRBJ2-1; cdr3_aa: CATSDLGTSGSSPEQFF; cdr3_nt: TGTGCCACCAGTGATTTGGGGACTAGCGGGAGTTCCCCCGAGCAGTTCTTC
d_call: -; cdr3_length: 15; clone_size: -; v_call: TRBV29-1; j_call: TRBJ2-2; cdr3_aa: CSVRAVDSNTGELFF; cdr3_nt: TGCAGCGTCCGCGCAGTGGACTCGAACACCGGGGAGCTGTTTTTT
d_call: TRBD1; cdr3_length: 14; clone_size: -; v_call: TRBV7-3; j_call: TRBJ2-2; cdr3_aa: CASQYRGLTGELFF; cdr3_nt: TGTGCCTCCCAGTACAGGGGGCTCACCGGGGAGCTGTTTTTT
d_call: TRBD2; cdr3_length: 15; clone_size: -; v_call: TRBV20-1; j_call: TRBJ2-7; cdr3_aa: CSAEETSGTPYEQYF; cdr3_nt: TGCAGTGCTGAAGAGACTAGCGGGACACCCTACGAGCAGTACTTC
d_call: -; cdr3_length: 14; clone_size: -; v_call: TRBV28; j_call: TRBJ2-1; cdr3_aa: CASSFSSSRNEQFF; cdr3_nt: TGTGCCAGCAGTTTTTCCTCTTCTCGGAATGAGCAGTTCTTC
d_call: -; cdr3_length: 12; clone_size: -; v_call: TRBV5-4; j_call: TRBJ2-1; cdr3_aa: CASSLELHEQFF; cdr3_nt: TGTGCCAGCAGCTTGGAGTTACATGAGCAGTTCTTC
d_call: -; cdr3_length: 13; clone_size: -; v_call: TRBV7-6; j_call: TRBJ2-1; cdr3_aa: CASSLVSRDEQFF; cdr3_nt: TGTGCCAGCAGCTTAGTTTCCAGGGATGAGCAGTTCTTC
d_call: -; cdr3_length: 13; clone_size: -; v_call: TRBV3-1; j_call: TRBJ1-2; cdr3_aa: CASSQPGRRTYTF; cdr3_nt: TGTGCCAGCAGCCAGCCGGGACGCAGGACCTACACCTTC
d_call: -; cdr3_length: 14; clone_size: -; v_call: TRBV29-1; j_call: TRBJ2-1; cdr3_aa: CSSSVVAEYNEQFF; cdr3_nt: TGCAGCTCCAGTGTGGTAGCGGAGTACAATGAGCAGTTCTTC
d_call: -; cdr3_length: 15; clone_size: -; v_call: TRBV27; j_call: TRBJ1-6; cdr3_aa: CASSPNRVRRSPLHF; cdr3_nt: TGTGCCAGCAGTCCAAACAGGGTGCGGAGGTCACCCCTCCACTTT
d_call: TRBD2; cdr3_length: 17; clone_size: medium-sized; v_call: TRBV27; j_call: TRBJ2-1; cdr3_aa: CASSQPQLAGGPNEQFF; cdr3_nt: TGTGCCAGCAGTCAACCGCAACTAGCGGGAGGGCCCAATGAGCAGTTCTTC
d_call: TRBD2; cdr3_length: 17; clone_size: -; v_call: TRBV20-1; j_call: TRBJ2-1; cdr3_aa: CSARTSATQGSYNEQFF; cdr3_nt: TGCAGTGCAAGGACTAGCGCCACCCAAGGCTCCTACAATGAGCAGTTCTTC
d_call: TRBD1; cdr3_length: 17; clone_size: -; v_call: TRBV28; j_call: TRBJ2-4; cdr3_aa: CASTKNRQGVAKNIQYF; cdr3_nt: TGTGCCAGCACCAAAAATAGGCAGGGGGTGGCCAAAAACATTCAGTACTTC
d_call: -; cdr3_length: 15; clone_size: -; v_call: TRBV24-1; j_call: TRBJ2-7; cdr3_aa: CATGVQFGTYHEQYF; cdr3_nt: TGTGCCACAGGAGTCCAATTCGGGACGTACCACGAGCAGTACTTC
d_call: -; cdr3_length: 15; clone_size: -; v_call: TRBV9; j_call: TRBJ2-5; cdr3_aa: CASTYAGGLQETQYF; cdr3_nt: TGTGCCAGCACCTACGCCGGGGGGCTTCAAGAGACCCAGTACTTC
d_call: -; cdr3_length: 15; clone_size: -; v_call: TRBV21-1; j_call: TRBJ2-7; cdr3_aa: CASSLRLAGVEEQYF; cdr3_nt: TGTGCCAGCAGCTTACGACTAGCGGGAGTGGAGGAGCAGTACTTC